The source of this T cell receptor (beta chain) is a study of beta chain features in type 1 diabetes. Reverse transcription of all isolated RNA meant that expressed TCRB transcripts were sequenced. Profiling relied on immunoSEQ multiplex PCR, and the TCRdb table lists in-frame clones only, not all of them. The sample carries 200,000 to 300,000 clones, around an eighth recorded once. V dropped 5 bases and J dropped 11 bases, with 15 bases sitting between them. Germline assignment: CDR1 SGHTA and CDR2 FQGNSA. The length of the CDR3 is 12 residues. Sequencing was done on a sample of naive CD4+ T cells from blood. The chain recombines TRBV7-2 with TRBJ2-5; D might be TRBD1 (5 bases). This clonotype originated in a woman between 40 and 50 years old in good health. The CDR3 region is CASSGITGEQYF. The CDR3 nucleotides read TGTGCCAGCAGCGGAATCACAGGAGAGCAGTACTTC.